These T cell receptor beta chains were read from a single sample in a study of PD-1 blockade in mismatch repair-deficient tumors. Some clones are missing from TCRdb's copy, which holds only in-frame ones; the method was immunoSEQ multiplex PCR. The sample comprises approximately 80,000 clones, 80% to 90% of which are singletons, and approximately 5% rests with the top ten. The source material was peripheral blood, sampled 44 weeks after starting pembrolizumab. The receptor source for this set is an adult with mismatch repair-deficient cancer. Each CDR3 is given with its conserved first and last residue. The D gene is left open where the match is weak. Only some rows state a clone size, as once, few, many or a class for expanded clones.

D | size | J | V | DNA | CDR3
NA | NA | TRBJ2-1 | TRBV27 | TGTGCCAGCATGAGTAGGACCAATGAGCAGTTCTTC | CASMSRTNEQFF
NA | NA | TRBJ2-1 | TRBV25-1 | TGTGCCAATCAGGGTAGGCCTGAGCAGTTCTTC | CANQGRPEQFF
NA | NA | TRBJ1-5 | TRBV2 | TGTGCCAGCAGTTCAGATCGCAATCAGCCCCAGCATTTT | CASSSDRNQPQHF
NA | NA | TRBJ1-1 | TRBV9 | TGTGCCAGCAGCGTAGAGGGGTTGAACACTGAAGCTTTCTTT | CASSVEGLNTEAFF
TRBD1 | NA | TRBJ2-7 | TRBV12-5 | TGTGCTAGTGGTTTGTCCGTCTGGGACAGGGAGCCCTACGAGCAGTACTTC | CASGLSVWDREPYEQYF
NA | few | TRBJ1-2 | TRBV7-6 | TGTGCCAGCAGCCTCGACGCTGGGGGCTATGGCTACACCTTC | CASSLDAGGYGYTF
TRBD1 | NA | TRBJ2-2 | TRBV7-6 | TGTGCCAGCAGCTACGGACAGGCGTACACCGGGGAGCTGTTTTTT | CASSYGQAYTGELFF
TRBD2 | NA | TRBJ2-3 | TRBV11-2 | TGTGCCAGCAGCTTGGGACTAGCGGGAGGGCCAGATACGCAGTATTTT | CASSLGLAGGPDTQYF
NA | NA | TRBJ2-7 | TRBV27 | TGTGCCAGCAGTTTAAAGGACTTCTCCTACGAGCAGTACTTC | CASSLKDFSYEQYF
TRBD1 | NA | TRBJ2-5 | TRBV4-1 | TGCGCCAGCAGCCAATCAAGAGGGGGCGGAATCTCAGGAGAGACCCAGTACTTC | CASSQSRGGGISGETQYF
TRBD1 | NA | TRBJ2-2 | TRBV29-1 | TGCAGCGTTACCGGGACAGGGGTAACCGGGGAGCTGTTTTTT | CSVTGTGVTGELFF
NA | NA | TRBJ1-1 | TRBV11-1 | TGTGCCAGCAGCTTAGCCTACACTGAAGCTTTCTTT | CASSLAYTEAFF
TRBD1 | few | TRBJ1-3 | TRBV30 | TGTGCCTGGCGGACAGGAGGCTCTGGAAACACCATATATTTT | CAWRTGGSGNTIYF
NA | once | TRBJ2-1 | TRBV4-1 | TGCGCCAGCAGCCAAGATGGGCTAGCAGGAAATGAGCAGTTCTTC | CASSQDGLAGNEQFF
TRBD1 | NA | TRBJ2-3 | TRBV5-1 | TGCGCCAGCAGCGTTTCCGGGACAGGGCCCGGAGATACGCAGTATTTT | CASSVSGTGPGDTQYF
NA | few | TRBJ1-2 | TRBV9 | TGTGCCAGCAGCGTAGAGGCAGGGGCCTATGGCTACACCTTC | CASSVEAGAYGYTF
TRBD1 | NA | TRBJ1-1 | TRBV6-5 | TGTGCCAGCAGAGGACAGGGGACGGGAAAGGCTGAAGCTTTCTTT | CASRGQGTGKAEAFF
NA | NA | TRBJ1-1 | TRBV5-8 | TGTGCCAGCAGCTTGGGAGTACAGGGTCTGTTGAGTGAAGCTTTCTTT | CASSLGVQGLLSEAFF
TRBD1 | few | TRBJ2-7 | TRBV6-5 | TGTGCCAGCGGTGGACAGGCACTTGGGGAGCAGTACTTC | CASGGQALGEQYF
NA | NA | TRBJ1-1 | TRBV7-2 | TGTGCCAGCAGCTTAGAAGGGACGCCGAACACTGAAGCTTTCTTT | CASSLEGTPNTEAFF
NA | NA | TRBJ1-3 | TRBV9 | TGTGCCAGCAGCCTAAACCCAGCGGCTGGAAACACCATATATTTT | CASSLNPAAGNTIYF
NA | few | TRBJ2-7 | TRBV29-1 | TGCAGCGTTGCCCGGGTTGCTTACGAGCAGTACTTC | CSVARVAYEQYF
NA | few | TRBJ2-3 | TRBV7-3 | TGTGCCAGCAGCGTCCGGGCCGGGGCAGATACGCAGTATTTT | CASSVRAGADTQYF
NA | NA | TRBJ1-1 | TRBV5-1 | TGCGCCAGCAGCTTTAGGGACCGGGTAGGAGCGGCGATGAACACTGAAGCTTTCTTT | CASSFRDRVGAAMNTEAFF
NA | NA | TRBJ2-3 | TRBV9 | TGTGCCAGCAGCGTTGACACAGGGTCAGATACGCAGTATTTT | CASSVDTGSDTQYF
NA | NA | TRBJ1-2 | TRBV18 | TGTGCCAGCTCACCAGTACCGATCTATGGCTACACCTTC | CASSPVPIYGYTF
NA | NA | TRBJ2-7 | TRBV19 | TGTGCCAGTAGTATTGGGACACAATACGAGCAGTACTTC | CASSIGTQYEQYF
NA | NA | TRBJ1-1 | TRBV7-7 | TGTGCTAGTAACTGGCTATACGGTTCCGTGAACACTGAAGCTTTCTTT | CASNWLYGSVNTEAFF
TRBD1 | few | TRBJ2-7 | TRBV27 | TGTGCCAGCAGAGGGACGGACAGGGCCCTCTACGAGCAGTACTTC | CASRGTDRALYEQYF
NA | NA | TRBJ2-2 | TRBV7-9 | TGTGCCAGCAGCTTAGACCAGTCGACCACCGGGGAGCTGTTTTTT | CASSLDQSTTGELFF
TRBD1 | NA | TRBJ2-1 | TRBV2 | TGTGCCAGCAGTGCAAACAGGGGGCAGGGTGAGCAGTTCTTC | CASSANRGQGEQFF
NA | NA | TRBJ1-2 | TRBV5-5 | TGTGCCAGCAGCTTAGGGCTATTTGAGGGAACAGACTATGGCTACACCTTC | CASSLGLFEGTDYGYTF
NA | few | TRBJ2-7 | TRBV5-1 | TGCGCCAGCAGCCCCACCCCAGGGAGCCACGAGCAGTACTTC | CASSPTPGSHEQYF
TRBD1 | NA | TRBJ2-7 | TRBV7-7 | TGTGCTAGCAGCTTATATCAGGACAGGACCTACGAGCAGTACTTC | CASSLYQDRTYEQYF
TRBD2 | NA | TRBJ2-1 | TRBV5-4 | TGTGCCAGCAGCCGAGGAGCGGGAGAGCCCTACAATGAGCAGTTCTTC | CASSRGAGEPYNEQFF
NA | NA | TRBJ1-3 | TRBV27 | TGTGCCAGCAGTTCCCTTAACAGCCCCGGGGCTGGAAACACCATATATTTT | CASSSLNSPGAGNTIYF
NA | NA | TRBJ2-1 | TRBV6-6 | TGTGCCAGCAGCCCTAGAGCAAATGAGCAGTTCTTC | CASSPRANEQFF
NA | NA | TRBJ1-1 | TRBV12-1 | TGTGCCAGCAGCTTTGGCATTCAACCCACTGAAGCTTTCTTT | CASSFGIQPTEAFF
NA | NA | TRBJ1-1 | TRBV7-8 | TGTGCCAGCGCGGGGCCAGGGGCCACTGAAGCTTTCTTT | CASAGPGATEAFF
NA | few | TRBJ2-5 | TRBV15 | TGTGCCACCAGCAGAGATAAAGGCAGCCAAGAGACCCAGTACTTC | CATSRDKGSQETQYF
NA | NA | TRBJ1-1 | TRBV4-3 | TGCGCCAGCAGCCAAAGAAGGGACACTGAAGCTTTCTTT | CASSQRRDTEAFF
TRBD2 | NA | TRBJ2-2 | TRBV11-3 | TGTGCCAGCAGCTTAGACGGGAGGGCCCTCGGGGAGCTGTTTTTT | CASSLDGRALGELFF
NA | NA | TRBJ1-5 | TRBV4-1 | TGCGCCAGCAGCCAAGGGGACCGCCGGCCTCAGCCCCAGCATTTT | CASSQGDRRPQPQHF
NA | few | TRBJ1-1 | TRBV9 | TGTGCCAGCAGCGTAGGGGAAGGTTGGCAATTGAACACTGAAGCTTTCTTT | CASSVGEGWQLNTEAFF
NA | NA | TRBJ1-1 | TRBV5-1 | TGCGCCAGCAGCTGGGGTCCGAGCGCTGAAGCTTTCTTT | CASSWGPSAEAFF
NA | NA | TRBJ1-2 | TRBV6-5 | TGTGCCAGCAGTCCTGGAGGGGGTGGAAATGGCTACACCTTC | CASSPGGGGNGYTF
NA | few | TRBJ2-7 | TRBV27 | TGTGCCAGCAGCCCTGCGGGACAGCCCTACGAGCAGTACTTC | CASSPAGQPYEQYF
NA | NA | TRBJ2-1 | TRBV2 | TGTGCCAGCTTACCGGACTCCTCCTACAATGAGCAGTTCTTC | CASLPDSSYNEQFF
NA | NA | TRBJ1-4 | TRBV7-2 | TGTGCCAGCAGCCGGGAGTCAACTAATGAAAAACTGTTTTTT | CASSRESTNEKLFF
NA | few | TRBJ2-1 | TRBV4-3 | TGCGCCAGCAGCCAAGAAACTCGGGCTGAGCAGTTCTTC | CASSQETRAEQFF
TRBD2 | NA | TRBJ2-3 | TRBV2 | TGTGCCAGCAGTGGGACTAGCGTTCACACAGATACGCAGTATTTT | CASSGTSVHTDTQYF
TRBD2 | NA | TRBJ2-2 | TRBV9 | TGTGCCAGCAGCGTAGCTTGGTGGCTAGCGGAGGCGAACACCGGGGAGCTGTTTTTT | CASSVAWWLAEANTGELFF
NA | NA | TRBJ1-1 | TRBV4-2 | TGTGCCAGCAGCCAAGATAGCGGCGGGACTGAAGCTTTCTTT | CASSQDSGGTEAFF